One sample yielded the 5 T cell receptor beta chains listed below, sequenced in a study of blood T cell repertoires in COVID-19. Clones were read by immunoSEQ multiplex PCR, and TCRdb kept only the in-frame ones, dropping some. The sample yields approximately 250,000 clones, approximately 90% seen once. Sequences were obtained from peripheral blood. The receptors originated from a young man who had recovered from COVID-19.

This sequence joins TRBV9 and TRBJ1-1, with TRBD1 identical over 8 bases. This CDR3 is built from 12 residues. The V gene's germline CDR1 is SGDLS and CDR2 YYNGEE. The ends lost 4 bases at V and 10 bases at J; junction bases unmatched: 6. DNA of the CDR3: TGTGCCAGCAGCAGAAACGACAGGGGAGCTTTCTTT. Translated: CASSRNDRGAFF.

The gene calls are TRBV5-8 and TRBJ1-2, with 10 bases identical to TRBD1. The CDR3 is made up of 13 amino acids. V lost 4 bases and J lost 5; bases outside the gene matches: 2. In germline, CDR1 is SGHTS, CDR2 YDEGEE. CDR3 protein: CASSPGQGYGYTF. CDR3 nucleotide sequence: TGTGCCAGCAGCCCGGGACAGGGGTATGGCTACACCTTC.

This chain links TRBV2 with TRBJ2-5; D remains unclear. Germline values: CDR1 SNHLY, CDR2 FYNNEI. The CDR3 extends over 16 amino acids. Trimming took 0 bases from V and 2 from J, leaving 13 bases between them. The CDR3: CASSEALGGWQETQYF. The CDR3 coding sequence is TGTGCCAGCAGTGAAGCGCTTGGCGGATGGCAAGAGACCCAGTACTTC.

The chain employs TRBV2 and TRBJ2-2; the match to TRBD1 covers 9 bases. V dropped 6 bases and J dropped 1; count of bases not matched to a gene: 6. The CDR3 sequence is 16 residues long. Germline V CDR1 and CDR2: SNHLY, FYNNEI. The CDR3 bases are TGTGCCAGCAGCCGACCGGGACAGGGGAACACCGGGGAGCTGTTTTTT. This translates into CASSRPGQGNTGELFF. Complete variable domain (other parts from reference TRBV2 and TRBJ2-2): EPEVTQTPSHQVTQMGQEVILRCVPISNHLYFYWYRQILGQKVEFLVSFYNNEISEKSEIFDDQFSVERPDGSNFTLKIRSTKLEDSAMYFCASSRPGQGNTGELFFGEGSRLTVL.

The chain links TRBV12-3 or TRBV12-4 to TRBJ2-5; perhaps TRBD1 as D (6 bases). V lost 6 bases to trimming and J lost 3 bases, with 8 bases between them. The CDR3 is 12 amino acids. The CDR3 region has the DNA TGTGCCAGCAGCTGGACAGAAGAGACCCAGTACTTC. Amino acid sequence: CASSWTEETQYF.